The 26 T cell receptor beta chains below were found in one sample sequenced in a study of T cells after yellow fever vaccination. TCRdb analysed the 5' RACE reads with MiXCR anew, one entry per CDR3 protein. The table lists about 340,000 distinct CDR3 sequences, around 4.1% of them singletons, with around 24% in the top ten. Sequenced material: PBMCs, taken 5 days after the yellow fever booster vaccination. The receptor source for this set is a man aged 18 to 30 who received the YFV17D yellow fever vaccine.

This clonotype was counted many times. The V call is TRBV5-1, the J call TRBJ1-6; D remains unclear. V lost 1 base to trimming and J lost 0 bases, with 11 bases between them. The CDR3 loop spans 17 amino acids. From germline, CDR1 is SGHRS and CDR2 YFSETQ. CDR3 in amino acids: CASSLYGESSYNSPLHF. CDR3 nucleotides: TGCGCCAGCAGCTTGTATGGGGAGAGCTCCTATAATTCACCCCTCCACTTT.

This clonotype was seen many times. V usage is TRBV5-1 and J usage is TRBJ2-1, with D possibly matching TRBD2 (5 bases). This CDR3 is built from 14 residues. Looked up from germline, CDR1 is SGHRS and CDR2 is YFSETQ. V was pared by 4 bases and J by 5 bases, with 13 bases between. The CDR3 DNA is TGCGCCAGCAGCCCGACGCCACTAGACAATGAGCAGTTCTTC. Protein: CASSPTPLDNEQFF.

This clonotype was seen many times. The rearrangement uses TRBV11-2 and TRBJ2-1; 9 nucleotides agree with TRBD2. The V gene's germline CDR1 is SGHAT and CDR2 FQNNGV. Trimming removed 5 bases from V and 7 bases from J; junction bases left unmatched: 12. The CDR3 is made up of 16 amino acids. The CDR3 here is CASSPTLAGGLNEQFF. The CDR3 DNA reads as TGTGCCAGCAGCCCGACCCTTGCGGGGGGGTTGAATGAGCAGTTCTTC.

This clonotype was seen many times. CDR3 residues: CASGQSPAYEQYF. The CDR3 DNA reads TGTGCCAGCGGACAGTCCCCGGCCTACGAGCAGTACTTC. The J gene is TRBJ2-7, the V gene TRBV7-8; D is perhaps TRBD1 (6 bases). The CDR3 is made up of 13 amino acids. Trimming shortened V by 8 bases and J by 2 bases, and 13 bases separated the two germline ends. Germline V gene sequence: CDR1 SGHVS, CDR2 FQNEAQ.

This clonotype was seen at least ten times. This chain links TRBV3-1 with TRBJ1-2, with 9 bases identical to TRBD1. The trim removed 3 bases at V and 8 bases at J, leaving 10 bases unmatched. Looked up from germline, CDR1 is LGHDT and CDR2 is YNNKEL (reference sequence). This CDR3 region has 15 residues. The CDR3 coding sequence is TGTGCCAGCAGCCAGACTCAGACAGGGGGATTGGGCTACACCTTC. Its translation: CASSQTQTGGLGYTF.

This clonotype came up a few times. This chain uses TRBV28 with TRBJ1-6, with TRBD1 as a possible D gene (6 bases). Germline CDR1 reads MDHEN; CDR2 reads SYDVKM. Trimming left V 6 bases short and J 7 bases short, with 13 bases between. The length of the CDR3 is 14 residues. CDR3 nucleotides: TGTGCCAGCAGGAGGGGGGTAAGAAATTCACCCCTCCACTTT. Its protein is CASRRGVRNSPLHF.

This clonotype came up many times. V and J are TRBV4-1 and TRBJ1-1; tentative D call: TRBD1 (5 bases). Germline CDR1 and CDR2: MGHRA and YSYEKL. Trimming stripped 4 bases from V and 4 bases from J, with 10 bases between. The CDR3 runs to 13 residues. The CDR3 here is CASSRGGGTEAFF. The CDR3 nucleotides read TGCGCCAGCAGCCGGGGGGGAGGCACTGAAGCTTTCTTT.

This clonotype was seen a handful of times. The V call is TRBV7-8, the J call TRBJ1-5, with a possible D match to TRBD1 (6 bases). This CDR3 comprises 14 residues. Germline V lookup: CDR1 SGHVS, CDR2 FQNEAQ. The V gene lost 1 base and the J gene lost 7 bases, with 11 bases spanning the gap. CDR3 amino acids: CASSLGQVGQPQHF. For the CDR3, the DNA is TGTGCCAGCAGCTTAGGACAGGTGGGGCAGCCCCAGCATTTT.

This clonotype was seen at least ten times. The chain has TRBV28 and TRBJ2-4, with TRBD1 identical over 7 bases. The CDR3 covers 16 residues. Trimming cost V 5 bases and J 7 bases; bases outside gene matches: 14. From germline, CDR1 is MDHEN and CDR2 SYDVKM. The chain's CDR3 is CASSLPTGLQRNIQYF. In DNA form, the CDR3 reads TGTGCCAGCAGTCTTCCGACAGGGCTCCAACGGAACATTCAGTACTTC.

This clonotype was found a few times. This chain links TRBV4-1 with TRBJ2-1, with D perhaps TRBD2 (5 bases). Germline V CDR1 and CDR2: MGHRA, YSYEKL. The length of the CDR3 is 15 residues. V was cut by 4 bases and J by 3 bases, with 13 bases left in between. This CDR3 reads CASSPRDKSYNEQFF. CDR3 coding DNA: TGCGCCAGCAGCCCCCGGGATAAGAGCTACAATGAGCAGTTCTTC.

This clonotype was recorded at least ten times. CDR3 loop: CASSKTDQPQHF. The DNA of the CDR3 is TGTGCCAGCAGTAAGACAGATCAGCCCCAGCATTTT. The J gene is TRBJ1-5, the V gene TRBV6-6; possible D gene TRBD1, 5 bases. The ends were cut back, 5 bases at V and 5 bases at J, with 7 bases in the middle. There are 12 residues in the CDR3. Per germline, CDR1 MNHNY and CDR2 SVGAGI (reference sequence).

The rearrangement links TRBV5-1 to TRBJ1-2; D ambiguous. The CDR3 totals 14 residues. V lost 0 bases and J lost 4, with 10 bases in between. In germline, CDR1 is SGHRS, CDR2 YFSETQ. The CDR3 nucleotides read TGCGCCAGCAGCTTGGCTGTCAACGCCTATGGCTACACCTTC. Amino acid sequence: CASSLAVNAYGYTF.

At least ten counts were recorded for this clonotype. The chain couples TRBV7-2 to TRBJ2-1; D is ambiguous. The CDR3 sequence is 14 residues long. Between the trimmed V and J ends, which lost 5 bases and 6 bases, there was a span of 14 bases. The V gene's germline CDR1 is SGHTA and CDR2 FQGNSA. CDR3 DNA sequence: TGTGCCAGCAGCCCTCACACCAGCCGCAATGAGCAGTTCTTC. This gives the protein CASSPHTSRNEQFF.

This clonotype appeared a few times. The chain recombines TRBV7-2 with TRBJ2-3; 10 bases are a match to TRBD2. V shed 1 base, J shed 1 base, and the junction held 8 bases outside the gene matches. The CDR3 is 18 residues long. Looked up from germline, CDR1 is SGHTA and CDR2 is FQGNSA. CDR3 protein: CASSLVGPSGGGTDTQYF. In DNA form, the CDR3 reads TGTGCCAGCAGCTTAGTTGGCCCTAGCGGGGGAGGCACAGATACGCAGTATTTT. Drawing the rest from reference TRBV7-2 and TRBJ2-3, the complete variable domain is GAGVSQSPSNKVTEKGKDVELRCDPISGHTALYWYRQSLGQGLEFLIYFQGNSAPDKSGLPSDRFSAERTGGSVSTLTIQRTQQEDSAVYLCASSLVGPSGGGTDTQYFGPGTRLTVL.

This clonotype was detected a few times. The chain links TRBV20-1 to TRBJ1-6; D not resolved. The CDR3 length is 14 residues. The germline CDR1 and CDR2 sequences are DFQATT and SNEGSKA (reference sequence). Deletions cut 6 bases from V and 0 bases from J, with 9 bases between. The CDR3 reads CSARRSSYNSPLHF. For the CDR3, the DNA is TGCAGTGCCAGGCGAAGCTCCTATAATTCACCCCTCCACTTT.

The CDR3, as DNA: TGTGCCAGCAGTCCCCGGTCGGCTCCTAAAGGGACCATATATTTT. Translation: CASSPRSAPKGTIYF. This chain joins TRBV7-2 and TRBJ1-3; D not certain. V was trimmed by 6 bases and J by 10 bases, leaving 22 bases between them. Germline V gives CDR1 SGHTA, CDR2 FQGNSA. The CDR3 runs to 15 residues.

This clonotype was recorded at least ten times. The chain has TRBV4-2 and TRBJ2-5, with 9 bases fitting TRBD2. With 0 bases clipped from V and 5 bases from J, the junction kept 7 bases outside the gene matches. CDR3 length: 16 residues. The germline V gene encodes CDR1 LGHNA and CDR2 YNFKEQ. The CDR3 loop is CASSQDSAGGRETQYF. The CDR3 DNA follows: TGTGCCAGCAGCCAAGATAGCGCGGGGGGGAGGGAGACCCAGTACTTC.

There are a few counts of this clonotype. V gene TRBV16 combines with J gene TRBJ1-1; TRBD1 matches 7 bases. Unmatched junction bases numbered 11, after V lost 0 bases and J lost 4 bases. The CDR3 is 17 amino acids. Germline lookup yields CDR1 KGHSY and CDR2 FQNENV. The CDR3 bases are TGTGCCAGCAGCCAATCTTGGTTTGAAGGGGGCGTCACTGAAGCTTTCTTT. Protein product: CASSQSWFEGGVTEAFF. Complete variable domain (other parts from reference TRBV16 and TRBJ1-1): GEEVAQTPKHLVRGEGQKAKLYCAPIKGHSYVFWYQQVLKNEFKFLISFQNENVFDETGMPKERFSAKCLPNSPCSLEIQATKLEDSAVYFCASSQSWFEGGVTEAFFGQGTRLTVV.

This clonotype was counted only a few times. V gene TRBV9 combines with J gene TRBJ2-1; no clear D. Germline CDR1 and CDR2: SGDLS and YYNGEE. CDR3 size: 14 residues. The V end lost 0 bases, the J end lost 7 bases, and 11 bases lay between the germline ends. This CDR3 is CASSVGSKENEQFF. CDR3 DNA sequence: TGTGCCAGCAGCGTAGGGAGCAAAGAGAATGAGCAGTTCTTC.

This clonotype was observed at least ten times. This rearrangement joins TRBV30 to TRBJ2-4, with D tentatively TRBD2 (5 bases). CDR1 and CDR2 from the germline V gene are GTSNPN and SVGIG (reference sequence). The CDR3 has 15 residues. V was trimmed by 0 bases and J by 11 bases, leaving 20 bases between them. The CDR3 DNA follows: TGTGCCTGGAGTGTACTAGGCGGCGTCCTTTCGCTTCAGTACTTC. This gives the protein CAWSVLGGVLSLQYF. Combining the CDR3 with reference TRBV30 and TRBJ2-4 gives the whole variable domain SQTIHQWPATLVQPVGSPLSLECTVEGTSNPNLYWYRQAAGRGLQLLFYSVGIGQISSEVPQNLSASRPQDRQFILSSKKLLLSDSGFYLCAWSVLGGVLSLQYFGAGTRLSVL.

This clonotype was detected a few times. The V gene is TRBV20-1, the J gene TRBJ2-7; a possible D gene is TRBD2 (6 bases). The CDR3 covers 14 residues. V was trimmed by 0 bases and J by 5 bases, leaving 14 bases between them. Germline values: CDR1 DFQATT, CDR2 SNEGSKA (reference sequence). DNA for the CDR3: TGCAGTGCTAGAGATACTAGCTTAACCCACGAGCAGTACGTC. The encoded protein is CSARDTSLTHEQYV.

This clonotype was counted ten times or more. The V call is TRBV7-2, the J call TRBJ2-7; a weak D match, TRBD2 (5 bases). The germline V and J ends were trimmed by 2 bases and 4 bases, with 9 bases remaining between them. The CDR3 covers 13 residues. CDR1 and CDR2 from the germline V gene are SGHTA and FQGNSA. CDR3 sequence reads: CASSLSGRYEQYV. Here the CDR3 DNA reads TGTGCCAGCAGCTTAAGCGGTCGGTACGAGCAGTACGTC.

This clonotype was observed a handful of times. This chain's CDR3 is CATSGLRVGNEQFF. DNA of the CDR3: TGTGCCACCTCGGGACTACGGGTGGGGAATGAGCAGTTCTTC. The chain employs TRBV10-3 and TRBJ2-1, with TRBD2 matching over 7 bases. CDR1 is ENHRY, CDR2 SYGVKD, per germline. After removal of 10 bases from V and 7 bases from J, the junction contained 13 bases not matched to a gene. This CDR3 has 14 amino acids.

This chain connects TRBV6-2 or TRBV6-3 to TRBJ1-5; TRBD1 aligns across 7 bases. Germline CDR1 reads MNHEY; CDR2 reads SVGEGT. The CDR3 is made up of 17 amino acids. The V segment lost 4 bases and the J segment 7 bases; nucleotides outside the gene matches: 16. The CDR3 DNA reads TGTGCCAGCAGTTTAAACAGGGGACCCCGGGGTGGCCAGCCCCAGCATTTT. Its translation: CASSLNRGPRGGQPQHF.

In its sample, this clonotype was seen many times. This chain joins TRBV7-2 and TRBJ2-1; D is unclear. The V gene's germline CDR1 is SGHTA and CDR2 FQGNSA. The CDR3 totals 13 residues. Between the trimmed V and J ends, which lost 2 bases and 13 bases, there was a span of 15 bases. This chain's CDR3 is CASSLNAANSQFF. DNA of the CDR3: TGTGCCAGCAGCTTAAATGCGGCCAATTCCCAGTTCTTC. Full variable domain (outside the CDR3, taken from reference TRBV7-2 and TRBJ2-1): GAGVSQSPSNKVTEKGKDVELRCDPISGHTALYWYRQSLGQGLEFLIYFQGNSAPDKSGLPSDRFSAERTGGSVSTLTIQRTQQEDSAVYLCASSLNAANSQFFGPGTRLTVL.

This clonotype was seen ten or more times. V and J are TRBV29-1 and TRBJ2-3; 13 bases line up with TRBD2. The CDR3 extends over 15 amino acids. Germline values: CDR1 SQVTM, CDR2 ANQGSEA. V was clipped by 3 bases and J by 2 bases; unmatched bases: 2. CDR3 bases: TGCAGCGTTGAGGGACTAGCGGGAAACACAGATACGCAGTATTTT. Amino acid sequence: CSVEGLAGNTDTQYF.